Following are 9 T cell receptor beta chains from one sample sequenced in a study of CD8 T cells in Susac syndrome. With random hexamers, reverse transcription was performed on about 0.5 to 1 ug of RNA. In TCRdb, the immunoSEQ multiplex PCR reads were re-called with MiXCR into one record per CDR3 protein. The sample has roughly 100,000 distinct CDR3 sequences, around 94% seen once. The specimen sequenced was CD8+ T cells from PBMCs. The source of these receptors is a human donor with Susac syndrome.

The CDR3 loop reads CASSLVGGPETQYF. Written as DNA, the CDR3 is TGTGCCAGCAGCCTCGTCGGGGGTCCTGAGACCCAGTACTTC. V usage is TRBV12-3 or TRBV12-4 and J usage is TRBJ2-5, with a weak D call TRBD2 (6 bases). The CDR3 runs to 14 residues. With 6 bases removed from V and 5 bases from J, the gap between germline ends came to 16 bases.

This chain joins TRBV19 and TRBJ2-7, with D possibly matching TRBD1 (6 bases). CDR1 and CDR2 from the germline V gene are LNHDA and SQIVND (reference sequence). This CDR3 has 13 residues. The V end was cut by 6 bases, the J end by 5 bases, with 14 bases between. CDR3: CASRPAGDHEQYF. The CDR3 DNA reads TGTGCCAGTAGACCCGCAGGGGACCACGAGCAGTACTTC.

The chain is built from TRBV5-1 and TRBJ1-1, with D uncertain. The CDR3 is 14 amino acids. Trimming left V 2 bases short and J 8 bases short, with 16 bases between. Germline-derived CDR1 and CDR2 are SGHRS and YFSETQ. The CDR3 here is CASSFEYSGMEAFF. The CDR3, as DNA: TGCGCCAGCAGCTTCGAATATTCCGGGATGGAAGCTTTCTTT. Based on the CDR3 plus reference TRBV5-1 and TRBJ1-1, the full variable domain is KAGVTQTPRYLIKTRGQQVTLSCSPISGHRSVSWYQQTPGQGLQFLFEYFSETQRNKGNFPGRFSGRQFSNSRSEMNVSTLELGDSALYLCASSFEYSGMEAFFGQGTRLTVV.

The rearrangement joins TRBV6-5 to TRBJ1-2; 7 bases align to TRBD1. V dropped 2 bases and J dropped 8; count of bases not matched to a gene: 5. Germline V gene sequence: CDR1 MNHEY, CDR2 SVGAGI. The CDR3 consists of 13 residues. CDR3 coding DNA: TGTGCCAGCAGTTACACGACAGGGTCGGGCTACACCTTC. This sequence encodes CASSYTTGSGYTF.

This sequence joins TRBV3-1 and TRBJ1-6; 7 bases are shared with TRBD1. With 2 bases clipped from V and 7 bases from J, the junction kept 5 bases outside the gene matches. Germline CDR1 reads LGHDT; CDR2 reads YNNKEL (reference sequence). The CDR3 totals 15 residues. The CDR3 nucleotides are TGTGCCAGCAGCCAAAGCCCACAGGGGAATTCACCCCTCCACTTT. Translation gives CASSQSPQGNSPLHF.

There are a few counts of this clonotype. This chain connects TRBV6-5 to TRBJ2-5; a possible D gene is TRBD1 (5 bases). The CDR3 covers 13 residues. Per germline, CDR1 MNHEY and CDR2 SVGAGI. V was shortened by 4 bases and J by 2 bases, with 8 bases between the two germline ends. CDR3 sequence: CASSWGPQETQYF. DNA for the CDR3: TGTGCCAGCAGTTGGGGCCCTCAAGAGACCCAGTACTTC.

The gene calls are TRBV9 and TRBJ1-5, with D uncertain. From germline, CDR1 is SGDLS and CDR2 YYNGEE. Between the trimmed V and J ends, which lost 4 bases and 4 bases, there was a span of 12 bases. The CDR3 has 14 amino acids. CDR3 sequence: CASSPSGENQPQHF. Here the CDR3 DNA reads TGTGCCAGCAGCCCCTCGGGAGAGAATCAGCCCCAGCATTTT.

This chain connects TRBV6-6 to TRBJ2-5; TRBD2 matches at 8 bases. With V trimmed by 5 bases and J by 0 bases, 8 bases remained unmatched. Germline V gene sequence: CDR1 MNHNY, CDR2 SVGAGI (reference sequence). The CDR3 is 16 residues long. CDR3 protein: CASSHLGGGHQETQYF. DNA of the CDR3: TGTGCCAGCAGTCACCTCGGCGGGGGGCACCAAGAGACCCAGTACTTC.

This clonotype was found once. The rearrangement uses TRBV12-3 or TRBV12-4 and TRBJ2-7; TRBD2 aligns across 7 bases. V trimming: 5 bases; J trimming: 9 bases; junction bases outside the gene matches: 13. The CDR3 has 14 residues. In DNA, the CDR3 is TGTGCCAGCAGTCCCGGGACTACCCCTTTGGGGCAGTACTTC. It is translated as CASSPGTTPLGQYF.